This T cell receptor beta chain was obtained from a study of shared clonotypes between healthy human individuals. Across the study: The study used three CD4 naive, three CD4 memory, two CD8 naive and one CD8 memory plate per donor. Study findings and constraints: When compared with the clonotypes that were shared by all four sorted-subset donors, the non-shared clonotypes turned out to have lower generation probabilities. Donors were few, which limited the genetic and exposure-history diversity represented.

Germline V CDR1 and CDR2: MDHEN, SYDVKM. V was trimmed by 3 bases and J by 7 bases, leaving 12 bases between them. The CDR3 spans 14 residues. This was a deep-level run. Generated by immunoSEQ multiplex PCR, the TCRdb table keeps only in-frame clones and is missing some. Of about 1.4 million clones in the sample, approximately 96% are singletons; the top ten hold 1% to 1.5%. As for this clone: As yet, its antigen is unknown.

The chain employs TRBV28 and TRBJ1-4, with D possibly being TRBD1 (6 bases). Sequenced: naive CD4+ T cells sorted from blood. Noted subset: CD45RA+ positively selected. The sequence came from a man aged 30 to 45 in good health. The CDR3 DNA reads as TGTGCCAGCAGTTTTTCAGGGGACATTGAAAAACTGTTTTTT. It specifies CASSFSGDIEKLFF. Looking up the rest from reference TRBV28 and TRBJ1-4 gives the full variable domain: DVKVTQSSRYLVKRTGEKVFLECVQDMDHENMFWYRQDPGLGLRLIYFSYDVKMKEKGDIPEGYSVSREKKERFSLILESASTNQTSMYLCASSFSGDIEKLFFGSGTQLSVL.